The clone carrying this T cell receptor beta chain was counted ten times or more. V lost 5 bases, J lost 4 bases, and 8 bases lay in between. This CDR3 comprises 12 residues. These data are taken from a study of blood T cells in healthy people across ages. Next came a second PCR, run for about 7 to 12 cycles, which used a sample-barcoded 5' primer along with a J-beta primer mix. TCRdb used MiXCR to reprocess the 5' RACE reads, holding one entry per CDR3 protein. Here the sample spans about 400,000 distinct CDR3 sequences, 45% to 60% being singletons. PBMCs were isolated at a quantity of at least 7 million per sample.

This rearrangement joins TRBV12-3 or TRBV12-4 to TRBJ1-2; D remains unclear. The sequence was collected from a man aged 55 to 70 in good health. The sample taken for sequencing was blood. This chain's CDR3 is CASSPAIYGYTF. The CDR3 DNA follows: TGTGCCAGCAGTCCCGCAATCTATGGCTACACCTTC.